This TCR beta chain was recovered during a study of cytomegalovirus exposure and HLA in healthy donors. With 9 bases removed from V and 2 bases from J, the gap between germline ends came to 10 bases. This CDR3 spans 13 amino acids. Looked up from germline, CDR1 is LNHDA and CDR2 is SQIVND (reference sequence). This clone has more than one count but fewer than ten. No antigen is known for it. Primers included in the PCR were 60 Vbeta and 13 Jbeta primers. Authors' processing steps: The count from a later analysis was tens of millions of unique TCR beta chains, about 10 million of them shared. Libraries were prepared by immunoSEQ multiplex PCR; TCRdb keeps only in-frame clonotypes and omits some of them. V, J and clone size were drawn from that table, and D and trimming were deduced from the DNA. Of approximately 220,000 clones listed, more than 65% are singletons. The study, taken as a whole, reports: After further analysis at a later stage, roughly 15,000 TCR beta sequences were associated with HLA alleles at 0.05 false discovery rate.

The gene calls are TRBV19 and TRBJ1-4; weak D call: TRBD1 (5 bases). This TCR was recovered from a man between 18 and 29 years old in good health and CMV-seronegative. Material for sequencing was PBMCs. The CDR3 nucleotides read TGTGCCAGCCAGGACATGACTAATGAAAAACTGTTTTTT. Translated: CASQDMTNEKLFF. The full variable domain, completed using reference TRBV19 and TRBJ1-4, is DGGITQSPKYLFRKEGQNVTLSCEQNLNHDAMYWYRQDPGQGLRLIYYSQIVNDFQKGDIAEGYSVSREKKESFPLTVTSAQKNPTAFYLCASQDMTNEKLFFGSGTQLSVL.